The following is a TCR beta chain sequence with its context. At one boundary the junction diverges from the germline segment, which might be a read error. Sequencing used immunoSEQ multiplex PCR; TCRdb keeps in-frame clones, though not all of them. The sample comprises 65,000 to 70,000 clones, approximately 90% of which are singletons, and roughly 2.8% rests with the top ten. The sample is drawn from a study of T cells after somatic rescue of genetic block. Germline assignment: CDR1 PRHDT and CDR2 FYEKMQ (reference sequence). The CDR3 spans 16 residues. This clonotype originated in a man aged 40-55 years. Material for sequencing was peripheral blood mononuclear cells (PBMCs). J is TRBJ2-3 and V is TRBV13; 11 bases align to TRBD2. CDR3 DNA sequence: TGTGCCAGCAGCTCACACCTCGGGACTAGCGGCCTCACACTTGATTTT. Protein: CASSSHLGTSGLTLDF.